The sequence of this TCR beta chain was determined in a study of cytomegalovirus exposure and HLA in healthy donors. Background on the study: In a later analysis, the 90 to 150 validation repertoires were reported to have used the same platform as the roughly 700 first-cohort repertoires. Study-wide results and caveats: Most observed TCR sequences were rare, whereas some public TCRs were detected in many donors. In vitro work confirmed that a few CMV-associated chains recognize CMV antigens. The study recorded about 150 TCR beta chains that were cytomegalovirus-associated.

Germline lookup yields CDR1 MNHEY and CDR2 SMNVEV (reference sequence). J was trimmed by 5 bases and V by 5 bases; bases with no gene match: 8. CDR3 length: 14 amino acids. Data came from immunoSEQ multiplex PCR; TCRdb stores just in-frame clones and leaves some out. In the table there are some 220,000 clones, around nine tenths of which are singletons. With regard to this clone: Antigen specificity is unknown.

The sequence came from a woman under 30 in good health and CMV-seronegative. This chain connects TRBV27 to TRBJ1-2; TRBD1 matches 7 bases. Sequenced sample: PBMCs. CDR3 in DNA: TGTGCCAGCAGTCTCCAAGGGACAGCATATGGCTACACCTTC. The encoded protein is CASSLQGTAYGYTF.